A selection of T cell receptor beta chains follows, all from one sample in a study of early T cells in non-severe SARS-CoV-2 infection. TCRdb reprocessed the 5' RACE reads via MiXCR and lists one record per CDR3 protein. This sample yields 20,000 to 30,000 distinct CDR3 sequences, of which less than 6% are seen a single time; roughly 2.5% belongs to the top ten. The sequenced sample was whole blood. Receptors originate from an adult who was a healthcare worker with PCR-confirmed SARS-CoV-2 infection or an uninfected control (not recorded which). Both conserved end residues are part of each CDR3. Each record gives: D gene, clone size, J gene, V gene, CDR3 length, CDR3 protein, CDR3 DNA. D genes are given only for firm matches. Not all rows give a size; the values are once, few, many and, for expanded clones, a class.

- - TRBJ2-5 TRBV7-9 15 CASSLWTEGARTQYF TGTGCCAGCAGCTTATGGACAGAGGGTGCGCGGACCCAGTACTTC
TRBD1 - TRBJ2-7 TRBV7-8 14 CASSPEGAQKEQYF TGTGCCAGCAGCCCTGAGGGGGCTCAAAAGGAGCAGTACTTC
- many TRBJ2-1 TRBV29-1 15 CSVVGSYFSYNEQFF TGCAGCGTTGTGGGCTCTTACTTCTCCTACAATGAGCAGTTCTTC
- few TRBJ1-2 TRBV18 13 CASSPPENYGYTF TGTGCCAGCTCACCACCGGAGAACTATGGCTACACCTTC
- medium-sized TRBJ1-3 TRBV27 15 CASSLSRKPGNTIYF TGTGCCAGCAGTTTGTCCAGGAAGCCTGGAAACACCATATATTTT
TRBD1 many TRBJ1-5 TRBV28 14 CASSLQGGYQPQHF TGTGCCAGCAGTTTACAGGGGGGGTATCAGCCCCAGCATTTT
TRBD1 many TRBJ1-2 TRBV6-2/TRBV6-3 16 CASSGGTGTAPYGYTF TGTGCCAGCAGTGGGGGGACTGGGACAGCGCCCTATGGCTACACCTTC
- many TRBJ2-1 TRBV6-2/TRBV6-3 15 CASSYRRGAYNEQFF TGTGCCAGCAGTTACCGGCGGGGCGCATACAATGAGCAGTTCTTC
- many TRBJ1-5 TRBV20-1 13 CSAIQFSNQPQHF TGCAGTGCTATACAGTTTAGCAATCAGCCCCAGCATTTT
- - TRBJ2-5 TRBV11-2 13 CASRPGTQETQYF TGTGCCAGCAGACCCGGGACTCAAGAGACCCAGTACTTC
TRBD1 many TRBJ2-7 TRBV12-3/TRBV12-4 15 CASSLIRGQGYEQYF TGTGCCAGCAGTTTAATAAGAGGACAGGGCTACGAGCAGTACTTC
- many TRBJ1-2 TRBV5-1 13 CASSLEGNYGYTF TGCGCCAGCAGCTTAGAGGGGAACTATGGCTACACCTTC
- many TRBJ1-1 TRBV5-1 13 CASRRTLNTEAFF TGCGCCAGCCGTAGGACATTGAACACTGAAGCTTTCTTT
- many TRBJ2-7 TRBV21-1 9 CARGQGASF TGTGCCAGAGGACAGGGAGCTAGCTTC
TRBD2 - TRBJ2-2 TRBV11-2 16 CASRRAGLANTGELFF TGTGCCAGCAGAAGAGCGGGGCTCGCGAACACCGGGGAGCTGTTTTTT
- many TRBJ1-6 TRBV20-1 15 CSARVSVVLNSPLHF TGCAGTGCTAGAGTTTCGGTTGTCTTGAATTCACCCCTCCACTTT
TRBD1 few TRBJ2-3 TRBV7-2 14 CASASGDRAYTQYF TGTGCCAGCGCTTCCGGGGACAGAGCTTATACGCAGTATTTT
- - TRBJ2-1 TRBV6-2/TRBV6-3 13 CASREGGGNEQFF TGTGCCAGCAGAGAGGGGGGCGGAAATGAGCAGTTCTTC
TRBD2 many TRBJ2-2 TRBV6-1 15 CASRHGTSGTGELFF TGTGCCAGCAGACACGGGACTAGCGGAACCGGGGAGCTGTTTTTT
- many TRBJ2-3 TRBV12-3/TRBV12-4 14 CASSFKQSTDTQYF TGTGCCAGCAGTTTTAAGCAGTCGACAGATACGCAGTATTTT
TRBD1 - TRBJ1-4 TRBV20-1 14 CSATSATGDEKLFF TGCAGTGCTACCTCGGCGACAGGGGATGAAAAACTGTTTTTT
- - TRBJ2-5 TRBV27 13 CASSFVNQETQYF TGTGCCAGCAGTTTCGTGAACCAAGAGACCCAGTACTTC
- medium-sized TRBJ2-6 TRBV5-1 17 CASSPRGGVSGANVLTF TGCGCCAGCAGCCCCCGCGGCGGGGTGTCAGGGGCCAACGTCCTGACTTTC
- medium-sized TRBJ2-7 TRBV10-3 13 CAISESGDHEQYF TGTGCCATCAGTGAGTCGGGGGACCACGAGCAGTACTTC
TRBD2 - TRBJ2-2 TRBV7-2 15 CASRTAGGRPGELFF TGTGCCAGCAGGACCGCGGGGGGGCGCCCCGGGGAGCTGTTTTTT
TRBD2 - TRBJ2-3 TRBV29-1 15 CSVRSSGGYTDTQYF TGCAGCGTTCGGAGTAGCGGGGGATACACAGATACGCAGTATTTT
- many TRBJ1-5 TRBV7-6 13 CASSSQENQPQHF TGTGCCAGCAGCTCACAGGAAAATCAGCCCCAGCATTTT